These 7 T cell receptor beta chains were all obtained from the same sample, sequenced in a study of Ad26.COV2.S vaccination and SARS-CoV-2 variants. Data came from immunoSEQ multiplex PCR; TCRdb stores just in-frame clones and leaves some out. The data hold 440,000 or so clones, with about 92% observed a single time. Treatment given: some 19 received Ad26.COV2.S at low or high dose, single or two shots; roughly five received placebo; per-sample allocation not given. Sampling happened 63 days after the first vaccine or placebo injection. The sequencing here drew on peripheral blood, taken in a trial of Ad26.COV2.S vaccine versus placebo. These receptors originate from a person aged 18-65 years who received the Ad26.COV2.S COVID-19 vaccine or a placebo.

This chain joins TRBV4-1 and TRBJ2-3; D is undetermined. The CDR3 is 16 amino acids. Germline V lookup: CDR1 MGHRA, CDR2 YSYEKL. V was pared by 3 bases and J by 0 bases, with 13 bases between. The CDR3: CASSQPLSASTDTQYF. CDR3 nucleotides: TGCGCCAGCAGCCAGCCACTCAGTGCTAGCACAGATACGCAGTATTTT.

The genes are TRBV28 and TRBJ2-3, with D perhaps TRBD2 (5 bases). The CDR3 length is 16 residues. Germline V gene lookup returns CDR1 MDHEN and CDR2 SYDVKM. V shed 5 bases and J shed 3 bases, with 18 bases lying between them. In DNA form, the CDR3 reads TGTGCCAGCAGTCCACCCGGTAGCGCCACTACAGATACGCAGTATTTT. Its protein product is CASSPPGSATTDTQYF. Variable domain in full (rest from reference TRBV28 and TRBJ2-3): DVKVTQSSRYLVKRTGEKVFLECVQDMDHENMFWYRQDPGLGLRLIYFSYDVKMKEKGDIPEGYSVSREKKERFSLILESASTNQTSMYLCASSPPGSATTDTQYFGPGTRLTVL.

The CDR3 sequence is CASSPGGGSGYEQYF. The CDR3 nucleotides read TGTGCCAGCTCACCAGGAGGGGGATCGGGTTACGAGCAGTACTTC. The V and J genes are TRBV18 and TRBJ2-7, with D perhaps being TRBD1 or TRBD2 (6 bases each). From germline, CDR1 is KGHSH and CDR2 LQKENI. Trimming stripped 2 bases from V and 4 bases from J, with 15 bases between. The CDR3 is 15 amino acids.

This chain uses TRBV5-1 with TRBJ2-1; weak D call: TRBD2 (6 bases). V shed 4 bases and J shed 7 bases, with 12 bases lying between them. In germline, CDR1 is SGHRS, CDR2 YFSETQ. The CDR3 runs to 13 residues. The DNA for the CDR3 is TGCGCCAGCAGCCCCCCCGCGGGAAATGAGCAGTTCTTC. It translates to CASSPPAGNEQFF.

The CDR3: CASSAFAKGADTQYF. The CDR3 DNA reads TGTGCCAGCAGTGCCTTCGCCAAAGGGGCAGATACGCAGTATTTT. The V call is TRBV6-4, the J call TRBJ2-3, with D maybe TRBD1 (5 bases). Trimming shortened V by 4 bases and J by 4 bases, and 15 bases separated the two germline ends. Germline V lookup: CDR1 MRHNA, CDR2 SNTAGT. The CDR3 is made up of 15 amino acids.

The CDR3, as DNA: TGCGCCAGCAGCGCCCGGACTAGCGGAGGACCCTACGAGCAGTACTTC. Amino acids: CASSARTSGGPYEQYF. The chain carries TRBV5-1 and TRBJ2-7; 10 bases align to TRBD2. The CDR3 runs 16 residues. The trim removed 4 bases at V and 2 bases at J, leaving 9 bases unmatched. Germline CDR1 SGHRS, CDR2 YFSETQ.

This clone has just one count. This sequence joins TRBV19 and TRBJ2-1; tentative D call: TRBD2 (5 bases). Per germline, CDR1 LNHDA and CDR2 SQIVND (reference sequence). V was shortened by 1 base and J by 5 bases, with 18 bases between the two germline ends. The CDR3 runs to 17 residues. The CDR3 DNA reads as TGTGCCAGTAGTATAGGCGGCACCCGGAGGTCCCACAATGAGCAGTTCTTC. As protein: CASSIGGTRRSHNEQFF.